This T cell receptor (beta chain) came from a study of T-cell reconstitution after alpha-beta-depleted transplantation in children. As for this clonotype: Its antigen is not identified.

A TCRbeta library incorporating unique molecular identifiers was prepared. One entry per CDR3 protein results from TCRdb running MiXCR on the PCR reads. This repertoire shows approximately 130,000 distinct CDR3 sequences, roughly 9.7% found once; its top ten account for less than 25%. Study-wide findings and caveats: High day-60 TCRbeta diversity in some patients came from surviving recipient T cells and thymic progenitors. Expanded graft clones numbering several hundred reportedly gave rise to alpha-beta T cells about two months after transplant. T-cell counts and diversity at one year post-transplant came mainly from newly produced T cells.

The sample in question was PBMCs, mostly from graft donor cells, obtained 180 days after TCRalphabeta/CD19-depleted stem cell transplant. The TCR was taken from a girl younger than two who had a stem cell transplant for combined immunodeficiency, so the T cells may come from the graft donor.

The CDR3 region is CASSVSPGSVPGELFF. As DNA, the CDR3 is TGTGCCAGCAGCGTTTCCCCAGGGAGCGTCCCCGGGGAGCTGTTTTTT. V gene TRBV9 combines with J gene TRBJ2-2; D may be TRBD1 or TRBD2 (5 bases each). V lost 2 bases and J 6 bases, leaving 17 bases between the germline ends. The germline V gene has CDR1 SGDLS and CDR2 YYNGEE. The CDR3 loop spans 16 amino acids.